The 29 T cell receptor beta chains below come from one sample, sequenced in a study of blood T cells in healthy people across ages. The use of a sample-barcoded 5' primer and a J-beta primer mix characterized a second PCR of about 7 to 12 cycles. Using its own MiXCR run on the 5' RACE reads, TCRdb lists one record per CDR3 protein. The sample gives 1,300,000 or so distinct CDR3 sequences, approximately 63% of which show up once; 5% to 7% is in the top ten. Material for sequencing was blood. The receptors stem from a man aged 18 to 30 in good health.

Only a few counts were recorded for this clonotype. This chain links TRBV2 with TRBJ1-6; D unresolved. CDR3 length: 13 amino acids. V shed 3 bases and J shed 7 bases, with 7 bases lying between them. Germline lookup yields CDR1 SNHLY and CDR2 FYNNEI. The CDR3 reads CASSEGRNSPLHF. The CDR3 DNA follows: TGTGCCAGCAGTGAGGGCCGCAATTCACCCCTCCACTTT.

The rearrangement links TRBV11-2 to TRBJ2-1; maybe TRBD1 (5 bases). The CDR3 length is 14 residues. V lost 4 bases and J lost 2, with 9 bases in between. Germline values: CDR1 SGHAT, CDR2 FQNNGV. The CDR3 loop reads CASSSRETYNEQFF. The CDR3 nucleotides read TGTGCCAGCAGCTCCAGGGAAACCTACAATGAGCAGTTCTTC.

This sequence joins TRBV2 and TRBJ2-1, with 8 bases fitting TRBD2. The DNA end lines up better with TRBJ2-7; the J call may be wrong. CDR1 and CDR2 from the germline V gene are SNHLY and FYNNEI. The CDR3 contains 14 residues. The CDR3: CASSEGTSPDEQYF. CDR3 bases: TGTGCCAGCAGTGAAGGGACTAGCCCCGATGAGCAGTACTTC.

A few counts support this clonotype. This chain joins TRBV9 and TRBJ2-5; the D gene is possibly TRBD2 (5 bases). The J call could be wrong; TRBJ2-7 is a better fit for the DNA end. Looked up from germline, CDR1 is SGDLS and CDR2 is YYNGEE. This CDR3 is built from 13 residues. The CDR3 loop is CASSVNEGYEQYF. CDR3 in DNA: TGTGCCAGCAGCGTAAATGAGGGTTACGAGCAGTACTTC.

The chain has TRBV12-3 or TRBV12-4 and TRBJ2-3, with D possibly matching TRBD2 (6 bases). Trimming left V 6 bases short and J 2 bases short, with 9 bases between. This CDR3 contains 13 residues. The CDR3 spells CASREGYTDTQYF. The CDR3 DNA follows: TGTGCCAGCAGGGAGGGATACACAGATACGCAGTATTTT.

The table lists this clonotype with a few counts. The rearrangement joins TRBV6-5 to TRBJ2-7; 7 bases are shared with TRBD1. The V segment lost 6 bases and the J segment 6 bases; nucleotides outside the gene matches: 11. Germline V gives CDR1 MNHEY, CDR2 SVGAGI. The CDR3 totals 14 residues. CDR3 in DNA: TGTGCCAGCAGCCCCCTGACAGGGCTTGGCGAGCAGTACTTC. It translates to CASSPLTGLGEQYF.

This chain joins TRBV10-3 and TRBJ2-1; D possibly matches TRBD1 or TRBD2 (5 bases each). The CDR3 is 14 amino acids. V dropped 10 bases and J dropped 4 bases, with 17 bases sitting between them. Germline lookup yields CDR1 ENHRY and CDR2 SYGVKD. The DNA of the CDR3 is TGTGCCACCGGGGACCCCCCAGGGTACAATGAGCAGTTCTTC. The encoded protein is CATGDPPGYNEQFF.

The chain links TRBV18 to TRBJ2-7, with D perhaps TRBD1 (5 bases). V gave up 3 bases and J gave up 2 bases, with 8 bases separating them. Germline loops: CDR1 KGHSH, CDR2 LQKENI. CDR3 size: 13 residues. As DNA, the CDR3 is TGTGCCAGCTCACCTACCAGGGCCTACGAGCAGTACTTC. This encodes CASSPTRAYEQYF.

The chain is built from TRBV29-1 and TRBJ2-7; possible D gene TRBD1, 6 bases. This CDR3 comprises 12 residues. Germline loops: CDR1 SQVTM, CDR2 ANQGSEA. The V end was cut by 6 bases, the J end by 3 bases, with 12 bases between. CDR3 protein: CSVRDNDYEQYF. As DNA, the CDR3 is TGCAGCGTCCGGGACAACGACTACGAGCAGTACTTC.

This clonotype was observed a few times. This chain uses TRBV12-3 or TRBV12-4 with TRBJ2-3; TRBD1 might be the D (6 bases). This CDR3 region has 15 residues. Deletions cut 4 bases from V and 4 bases from J, with 15 bases between. The CDR3 DNA reads TGTGCCAGCAGTTCCCAGTCAGGGGCGGCAGATACGCAGTATTTT. Amino acids: CASSSQSGAADTQYF.

The chain employs TRBV10-2 and TRBJ2-4, with 11 bases lining up with TRBD2. The closer fit of TRBJ2-5 to the DNA end suggests the J call may be wrong. Germline assignment: CDR1 WSHSY and CDR2 SAAADI. This CDR3 has 16 residues. In nucleotides, the CDR3 is TGCGCCAGCAGGCAACTAGCGGGAGATCCCCAAGAGACCCAGTACTTC. Translation gives CASRQLAGDPQETQYF.

Points on this clonotype: An end of the junction does not agree with germline; a read error may underlie this. The chain has TRBV6-1 and TRBJ1-2; weak D call: TRBD1 (5 bases). CDR1 is MNHNS, CDR2 SASEGT, per germline. The CDR3 extends over 14 amino acids. Written as DNA, the CDR3 is TGCGCCAGCAGTGTCAATCGGGGGAGCTATGGCTACACCTTC. Protein product: CASSVNRGSYGYTF.

In its sample, this clonotype was seen a few times. The V and J genes are TRBV29-1 and TRBJ2-3; TRBD2 might be the D (6 bases). Germline assignment: CDR1 SQVTM and CDR2 ANQGSEA. V was pared by 8 bases and J by 2 bases, with 14 bases between. This CDR3 has 13 amino acids. The CDR3 bases are TGCAGCAAATGGGACTCGTCCACAGATACGCAGTATTTT. Its translation is CSKWDSSTDTQYF.

CDR3 loop: CASTVGLAGSFEQYF. The CDR3 region has the DNA TGTGCCAGCACCGTAGGACTAGCGGGGAGTTTCGAGCAGTACTTC. The V gene is TRBV2, the J gene TRBJ2-7, with 12 bases aligning to TRBD2. V was clipped by 7 bases and J by 6 bases; unmatched bases: 10. Germline V gene data show CDR1 as SNHLY and CDR2 as FYNNEI. This CDR3 contains 15 residues.

This clonotype occurred a few times. The chain uses TRBV12-3 or TRBV12-4 and TRBJ2-7; D is possibly TRBD1 (5 bases). There are 13 residues in the CDR3. V dropped 3 bases and J dropped 2 bases, with 8 bases sitting between them. The CDR3 reads CASSFKGPYEQYF. CDR3 DNA sequence: TGTGCCAGCAGTTTTAAGGGGCCCTACGAGCAGTACTTC.

The J gene is TRBJ1-2, the V gene TRBV6-2 or TRBV6-3; maybe TRBD1 (5 bases). This CDR3 comprises 13 residues. Germline values: CDR1 MNHEY, CDR2 SVGEGT. Trimming took off 2 bases at V and 7 bases at J, with 11 bases between the two ends. The CDR3 spells CASSYRGGSGYTF. CDR3 nucleotides: TGTGCCAGCAGTTACAGGGGTGGCTCTGGCTACACCTTC.

This chain joins TRBV20-1 and TRBJ2-1; D possibly corresponds to TRBD1 (5 bases). Trimming removed 6 bases at V and 0 bases at J, with 15 bases between. The CDR3 consists of 15 residues. Per the germline V gene, CDR1 is DFQATT and CDR2 is SNEGSKA (reference sequence). CDR3 residues: CSAPAGMSSYNEQFF. The CDR3 DNA follows: TGCAGTGCACCCGCAGGGATGAGCTCCTACAATGAGCAGTTCTTC.

This clonotype was recorded a few times. V gene TRBV7-2 combines with J gene TRBJ2-3; D is ambiguous. The CDR3 length is 11 residues. With 5 bases removed from V and 7 bases from J, the gap between germline ends came to 7 bases. The germline V gene has CDR1 SGHTA and CDR2 FQGNSA. CDR3 sequence reads: CASSGMNTQYF. The CDR3 nucleotides are TGTGCCAGCAGCGGGATGAATACGCAGTATTTT.

This rearrangement joins TRBV5-1 to TRBJ2-5; 8 bases match TRBD2. The V gene's germline CDR1 is SGHRS and CDR2 YFSETQ. The CDR3 length is 15 residues. V shed 0 bases, J shed 3 bases, and the junction held 4 bases outside the gene matches. The CDR3 loop is CASSLDGRAEETQYF. The CDR3, as DNA: TGCGCCAGCAGCTTGGACGGGAGGGCTGAAGAGACCCAGTACTTC. Full variable domain (missing parts from reference TRBV5-1 and TRBJ2-5): KAGVTQTPRYLIKTRGQQVTLSCSPISGHRSVSWYQQTPGQGLQFLFEYFSETQRNKGNFPGRFSGRQFSNSRSEMNVSTLELGDSALYLCASSLDGRAEETQYFGPGTRLLVL.

V is TRBV6-2 or TRBV6-3 and J is TRBJ1-2; D remains ambiguous. The CDR3 has 11 residues. The germline V gene has CDR1 MNHEY and CDR2 SVGEGT. The ends were cut back, 5 bases at V and 7 bases at J, with 8 bases in the middle. The CDR3 region is CASSRLSGYTF. The DNA for the CDR3 is TGTGCCAGCAGTAGACTCAGTGGCTACACCTTC.

This clonotype was seen a few times. The genes are TRBV6-5 and TRBJ1-1; 11 bases are shared with TRBD1. V was clipped by 5 bases and J by 10 bases; unmatched bases: 9. The CDR3 loop spans 14 amino acids. Germline V CDR1 and CDR2: MNHEY, SVGAGI. Here the CDR3 reads CASSDPGQGAVAFF. The DNA for the CDR3 is TGTGCCAGCAGTGACCCCGGACAGGGGGCCGTAGCTTTCTTT.

This chain joins TRBV20-1 and TRBJ2-5; TRBD2 matches at 7 bases. TRBJ2-7 explains the end of the DNA better; the J call may be wrong. There are 14 residues in the CDR3. CDR1 DFQATT and CDR2 SNEGSKA come from the germline V gene (reference sequence). CDR3 sequence (DNA): TGCAGTGCAAGGACTGGCGGGGGTTCCTACGAGCAGTACTTC. Its protein is CSARTGGGSYEQYF.

This sequence joins TRBV7-2 and TRBJ2-5; D not resolved. The germline V gene has CDR1 SGHTA and CDR2 FQGNSA. Trimming removed 1 base from V and 7 bases from J, with 13 bases in between. The CDR3 covers 14 residues. The CDR3 bases are TGTGCCAGCAGCTTAGACCCGCGCATAGGGACCCAGTACTTC. It yields the protein CASSLDPRIGTQYF.

J is TRBJ1-1 and V is TRBV6-2 or TRBV6-3, with unresolved D. In germline, CDR1 is MNHEY, CDR2 SVGEGT. The germline V and J ends were trimmed by 7 bases and 0 bases, with 6 bases remaining between them. There are 12 residues in the CDR3. In DNA form, the CDR3 reads TGTGCCAGCACCGGATTGAACACTGAAGCTTTCTTT. Its translation: CASTGLNTEAFF.

The chain couples TRBV5-5 to TRBJ1-2; D uncertain. CDR1 is SGHKS and CDR2 is YYEKEE in the germline V gene (reference sequence). The V end lost 0 bases, the J end lost 4 bases, and 13 bases lay between the germline ends. This CDR3 spans 15 amino acids. As DNA, the CDR3 is TGTGCCAGCAGCTTGGTACTTTCGGGGAGCTATGGCTACACCTTC. This encodes CASSLVLSGSYGYTF.

The rearrangement links TRBV4-3 to TRBJ1-1; the match to TRBD1 covers 9 bases. The V segment lost 3 bases and the J segment 6 bases; nucleotides outside the gene matches: 5. The CDR3 extends over 14 amino acids. Germline CDR1 is LGHNA and CDR2 is YSLEER. CDR3: CASSHEQGAAEAFF. CDR3 nucleotides: TGCGCCAGCAGCCATGAACAGGGGGCCGCTGAAGCTTTCTTT.

With respect to this clonotype: A junction boundary mismatches the germline segment, possibly from a read error. V gene TRBV7-2 combines with J gene TRBJ2-1, with 9 nucleotides matching TRBD2. CDR1 SGHTA and CDR2 FQGNSA come from the germline V gene. The CDR3 consists of 15 residues. The chain's CDR3 is CAGSSTSGPYNEQFF. DNA of the CDR3: TGTGCCGGCAGCTCGACTAGCGGACCGTACAATGAGCAGTTCTTC.

The V call is TRBV20-1, the J call TRBJ2-7; no definite D call. The CDR3 has 14 amino acids. V was shortened by 2 bases and J by 0 bases, with 11 bases between the two germline ends. Germline-derived CDR1 and CDR2 are DFQATT and SNEGSKA (reference sequence). The CDR3 nucleotides are TGCAGTGCTAGACCAGCCACCACCTCCTACGAGCAGTACTTC. Translating gives CSARPATTSYEQYF.

V and J are TRBV6-6 and TRBJ2-7; maybe TRBD1 (5 bases). V lost 2 bases and J lost 0, with 11 bases in between. Germline V gene lookup returns CDR1 MNHNY and CDR2 SVGAGI (reference sequence). The CDR3 is made up of 15 amino acids. The CDR3 DNA is TGTGCCAGCAGTTACCGGACATCCAGCTCCTACGAGCAGTACTTC. Its translation is CASSYRTSSSYEQYF.